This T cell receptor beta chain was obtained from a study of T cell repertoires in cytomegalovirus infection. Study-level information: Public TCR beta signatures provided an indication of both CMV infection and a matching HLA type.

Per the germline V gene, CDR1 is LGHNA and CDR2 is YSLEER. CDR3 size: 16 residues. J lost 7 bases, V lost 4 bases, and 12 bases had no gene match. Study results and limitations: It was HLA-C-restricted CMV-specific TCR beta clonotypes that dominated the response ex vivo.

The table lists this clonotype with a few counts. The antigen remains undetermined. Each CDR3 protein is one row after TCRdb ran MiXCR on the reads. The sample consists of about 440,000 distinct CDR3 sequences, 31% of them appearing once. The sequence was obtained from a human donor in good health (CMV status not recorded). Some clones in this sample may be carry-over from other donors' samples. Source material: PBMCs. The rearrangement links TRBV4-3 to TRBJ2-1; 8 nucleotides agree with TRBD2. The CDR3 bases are TGCGCCAGCAGCCTGATAGCGGGGTCGAAAGGAAATGAGCAGTTCTTC. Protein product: CASSLIAGSKGNEQFF.